The clone carrying this TCR beta chain has a single count. The sample originates from a study of blood T cell repertoires in COVID-19. Study-wide context: The cDNA or gDNA used as material had been derived from T cells, B-cell-depleted T cells, or PBMCs.

Produced via immunoSEQ multiplex PCR; TCRdb's table is partial and in-frame only. Of around 140,000 clones listed, about three quarters are singletons. Per germline, CDR1 MNHEY and CDR2 SMNVEV (reference sequence). There are 16 residues in the CDR3. Trimming took 8 bases from V and 3 from J, leaving 22 bases between them. Material: peripheral blood. The origin of this receptor is a man aged 45-65 years with acute or convalescent COVID-19. The chain combines TRBV27 with TRBJ1-2, with a possible D match to TRBD1 (5 bases). The CDR3 is CASGPTAGGVYYGYTF. CDR3 in DNA: TGTGCCAGCGGACCGACTGCGGGGGGAGTCTACTATGGCTACACCTTC.